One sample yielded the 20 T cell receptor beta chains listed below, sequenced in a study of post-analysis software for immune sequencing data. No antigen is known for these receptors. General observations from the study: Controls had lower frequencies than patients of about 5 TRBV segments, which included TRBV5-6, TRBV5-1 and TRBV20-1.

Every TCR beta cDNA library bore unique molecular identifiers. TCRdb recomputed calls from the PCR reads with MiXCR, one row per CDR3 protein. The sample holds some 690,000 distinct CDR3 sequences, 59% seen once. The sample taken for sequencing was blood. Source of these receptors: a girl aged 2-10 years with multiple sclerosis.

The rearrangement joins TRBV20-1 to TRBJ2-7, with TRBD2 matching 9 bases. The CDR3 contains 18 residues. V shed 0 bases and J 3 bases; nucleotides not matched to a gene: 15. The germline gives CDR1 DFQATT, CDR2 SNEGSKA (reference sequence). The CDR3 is CSARDQPSGKLSLYEQYF. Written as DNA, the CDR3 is TGCAGTGCTAGAGATCAGCCTAGCGGGAAACTCTCCCTCTACGAGCAGTACTTC.

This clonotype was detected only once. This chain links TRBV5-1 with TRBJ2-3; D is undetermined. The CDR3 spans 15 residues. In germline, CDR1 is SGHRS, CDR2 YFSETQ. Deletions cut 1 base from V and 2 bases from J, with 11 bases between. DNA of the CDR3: TGCGCCAGCAGCTTGTTCCCCGGGTTCACAGATACGCAGTATTTT. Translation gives CASSLFPGFTDTQYF. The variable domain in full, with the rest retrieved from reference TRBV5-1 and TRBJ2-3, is KAGVTQTPRYLIKTRGQQVTLSCSPISGHRSVSWYQQTPGQGLQFLFEYFSETQRNKGNFPGRFSGRQFSNSRSEMNVSTLELGDSALYLCASSLFPGFTDTQYFGPGTRLTVL.

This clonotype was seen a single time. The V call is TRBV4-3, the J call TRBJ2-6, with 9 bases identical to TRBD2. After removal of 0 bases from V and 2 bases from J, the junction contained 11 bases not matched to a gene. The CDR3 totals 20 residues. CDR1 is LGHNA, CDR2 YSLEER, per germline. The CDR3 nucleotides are TGCGCCAGCAGCCAAGATCCCCCCGAGCGGGGGGTCCCTGGGGCCAACGTCCTGACTTTC. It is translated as CASSQDPPERGVPGANVLTF.

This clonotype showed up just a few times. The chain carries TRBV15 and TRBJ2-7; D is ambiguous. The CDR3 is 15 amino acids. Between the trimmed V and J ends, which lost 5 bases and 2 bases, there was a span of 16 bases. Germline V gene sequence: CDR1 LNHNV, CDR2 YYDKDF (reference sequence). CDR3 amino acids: CATSGAYEETYEQYF. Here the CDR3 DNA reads TGTGCCACCAGCGGAGCTTACGAGGAAACCTACGAGCAGTACTTC.

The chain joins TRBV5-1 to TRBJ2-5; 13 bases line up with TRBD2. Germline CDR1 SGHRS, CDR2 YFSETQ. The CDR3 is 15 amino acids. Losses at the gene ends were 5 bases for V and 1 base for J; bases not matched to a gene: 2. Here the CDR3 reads CASRGLAGAQETQYF. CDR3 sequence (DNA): TGCGCCAGCAGAGGACTAGCGGGAGCCCAAGAGACCCAGTACTTC.

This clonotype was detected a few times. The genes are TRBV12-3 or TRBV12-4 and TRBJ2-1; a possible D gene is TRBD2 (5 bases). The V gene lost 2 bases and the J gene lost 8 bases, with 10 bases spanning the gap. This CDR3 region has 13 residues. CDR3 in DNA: TGTGCCAGCAGTTTAACTAGAGGGCATGAGCAGTTCTTC. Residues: CASSLTRGHEQFF.

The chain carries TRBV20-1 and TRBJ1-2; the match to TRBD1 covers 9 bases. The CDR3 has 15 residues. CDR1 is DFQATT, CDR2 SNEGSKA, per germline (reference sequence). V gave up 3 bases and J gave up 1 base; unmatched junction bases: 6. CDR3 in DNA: TGCAGTGCTAGTACAGGGGGCAGGAATAACTATGGCTACACCTTC. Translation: CSASTGGRNNYGYTF.

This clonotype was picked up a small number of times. CDR3: CSAGSGGADTQYF. The CDR3 DNA sequence: TGCAGTGCTGGTAGCGGGGGGGCAGATACGCAGTATTTT. The chain links TRBV20-1 to TRBJ2-3, with 11 positions matching TRBD2. V shed 5 bases and J 4 bases; nucleotides not matched to a gene: 2. Germline V gene lookup returns CDR1 DFQATT and CDR2 SNEGSKA (reference sequence). The CDR3 has 13 residues.

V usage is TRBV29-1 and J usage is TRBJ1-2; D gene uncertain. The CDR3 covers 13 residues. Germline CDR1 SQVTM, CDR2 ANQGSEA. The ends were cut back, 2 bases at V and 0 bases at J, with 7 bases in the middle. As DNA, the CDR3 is TGCAGCGTTGAACGGGAAACTAACTATGGCTACACCTTC. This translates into CSVERETNYGYTF.

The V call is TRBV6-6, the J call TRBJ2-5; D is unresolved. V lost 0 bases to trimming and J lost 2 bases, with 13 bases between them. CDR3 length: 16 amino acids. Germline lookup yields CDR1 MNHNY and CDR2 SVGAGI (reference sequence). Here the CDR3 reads CASSYSGKRAQETQYF. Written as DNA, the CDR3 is TGTGCCAGCAGTTACTCGGGGAAGAGAGCTCAAGAGACCCAGTACTTC.

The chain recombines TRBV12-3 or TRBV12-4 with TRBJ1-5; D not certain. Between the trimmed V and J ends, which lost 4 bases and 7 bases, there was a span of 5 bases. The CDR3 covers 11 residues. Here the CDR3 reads CASSSGQPQHF. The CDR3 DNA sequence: TGTGCCAGCAGTTCCGGACAGCCCCAGCATTTT.

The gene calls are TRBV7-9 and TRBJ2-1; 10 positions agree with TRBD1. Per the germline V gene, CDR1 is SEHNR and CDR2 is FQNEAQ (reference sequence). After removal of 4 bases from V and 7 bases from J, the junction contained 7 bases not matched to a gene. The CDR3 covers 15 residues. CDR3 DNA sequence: TGTGCCAGCAGCTCGGGACAGGGGCGTTGGAATGAGCAGTTCTTC. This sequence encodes CASSSGQGRWNEQFF.

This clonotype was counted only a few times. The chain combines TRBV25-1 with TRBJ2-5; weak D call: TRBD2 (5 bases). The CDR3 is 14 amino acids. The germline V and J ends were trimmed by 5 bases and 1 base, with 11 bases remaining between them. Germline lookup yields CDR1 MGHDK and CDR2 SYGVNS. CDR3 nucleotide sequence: TGTGCCAGCAGTCGGGCCGGGATCCAAGAGACCCAGTACTTC. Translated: CASSRAGIQETQYF.

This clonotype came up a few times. CDR3 nucleotides: TGCAGTGCTCCTAGGGGGAGGTCCTACGAGCAGTACTTC. Protein product: CSAPRGRSYEQYF. The V call is TRBV20-1, the J call TRBJ2-7; D possibly uses TRBD1 or TRBD2 (6 bases each). Looked up from germline, CDR1 is DFQATT and CDR2 is SNEGSKA (reference sequence). V shed 5 bases and J shed 1 base, with 12 bases lying between them. CDR3 length: 13 residues.

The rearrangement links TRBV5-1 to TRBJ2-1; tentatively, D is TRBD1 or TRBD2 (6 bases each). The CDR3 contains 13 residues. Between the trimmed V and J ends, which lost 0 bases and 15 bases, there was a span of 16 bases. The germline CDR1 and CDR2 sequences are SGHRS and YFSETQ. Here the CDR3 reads CASSLEGGGGGFF. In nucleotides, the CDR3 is TGCGCCAGCAGCTTGGAAGGTGGCGGAGGGGGGTTCTTC.

This CDR3 reads CSVVPRSTDTQYF. CDR3 DNA: TGCAGCGTCGTACCCCGTAGCACAGATACGCAGTATTTT. The chain uses TRBV29-1 and TRBJ2-3; no firm D call. This CDR3 is built from 13 residues. Germline loops: CDR1 SQVTM, CDR2 ANQGSEA. Between the trimmed V and J ends, which lost 6 bases and 0 bases, there was a span of 10 bases.

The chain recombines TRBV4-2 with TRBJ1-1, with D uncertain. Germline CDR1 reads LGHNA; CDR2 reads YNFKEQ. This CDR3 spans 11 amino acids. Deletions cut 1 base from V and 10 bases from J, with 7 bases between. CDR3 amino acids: CASSQGKGAFF. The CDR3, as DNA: TGTGCCAGCAGCCAAGGGAAAGGAGCTTTCTTT.

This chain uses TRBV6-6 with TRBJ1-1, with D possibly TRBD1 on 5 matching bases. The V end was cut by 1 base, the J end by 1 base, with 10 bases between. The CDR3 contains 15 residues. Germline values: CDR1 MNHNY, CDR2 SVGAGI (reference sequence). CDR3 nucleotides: TGTGCCAGCAGTTACTATGGGGGATCGAACACTGAAGCTTTCTTT. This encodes CASSYYGGSNTEAFF.

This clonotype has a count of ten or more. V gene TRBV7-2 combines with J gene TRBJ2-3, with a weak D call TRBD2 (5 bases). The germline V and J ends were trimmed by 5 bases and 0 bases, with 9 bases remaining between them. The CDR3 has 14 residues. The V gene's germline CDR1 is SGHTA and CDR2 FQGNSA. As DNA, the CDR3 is TGTGCCAGCAGCGTAGGACTGAGCACAGATACGCAGTATTTT. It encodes CASSVGLSTDTQYF.

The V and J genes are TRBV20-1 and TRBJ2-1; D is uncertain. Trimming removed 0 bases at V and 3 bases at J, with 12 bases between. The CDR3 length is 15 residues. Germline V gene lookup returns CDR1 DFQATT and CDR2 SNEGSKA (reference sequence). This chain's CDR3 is CSARDLRSFYNEQFF. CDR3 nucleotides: TGCAGTGCTAGAGATCTCCGCAGTTTCTACAATGAGCAGTTCTTC.